This T cell receptor beta chain was retrieved from a study of control samples from healthy donors and cancer patients. Generated by immunoSEQ multiplex PCR, the TCRdb table keeps only in-frame clones and is missing some. This table has about 88,000 clones, 85% to 95% appearing once. Per the germline V gene, CDR1 is SGHDN and CDR2 is FVKESK. The CDR3 is 13 amino acids. V gave up 4 bases and J gave up 5 bases, with 11 bases separating them. V usage is TRBV14 and J usage is TRBJ1-2, with D uncertain. Sequenced: blood. The TCR originated in a man aged 18 to 29 in good health. The CDR3 loop is CASSPGDRYGYTF. The CDR3 coding sequence is TGTGCCAGCAGCCCCGGAGACCGGTATGGCTACACCTTC.